The present T cell receptor beta chain was sequenced within a study of cytomegalovirus exposure and HLA in healthy donors. This clone has a handful of counts. Donors were nominally healthy when sampled, though unrecorded immune exposures were likely. The PCR used 60 Vbeta and 13 Jbeta primers. Generated by immunoSEQ multiplex PCR, the TCRdb table keeps only in-frame clones and is missing some. Of roughly 250,000 clones detected, about 80% appear once; the ten largest clones hold roughly 0.31%. CDR3 length equals 15 residues. Germline V gene sequence: CDR1 GTSNPN, CDR2 SVGIG (reference sequence). V lost 6 bases and J lost 5, with 19 bases in between.

Sequenced: PBMCs. This receptor was identified in a girl aged 2 to 10 in good health and CMV-seronegative. The gene calls are TRBV30 and TRBJ1-4; no clear D gene. The CDR3 sequence is CACGGREGWNEKLFF. The CDR3 coding sequence is TGTGCCTGCGGAGGGCGAGAGGGTTGGAATGAAAAACTGTTTTTT.